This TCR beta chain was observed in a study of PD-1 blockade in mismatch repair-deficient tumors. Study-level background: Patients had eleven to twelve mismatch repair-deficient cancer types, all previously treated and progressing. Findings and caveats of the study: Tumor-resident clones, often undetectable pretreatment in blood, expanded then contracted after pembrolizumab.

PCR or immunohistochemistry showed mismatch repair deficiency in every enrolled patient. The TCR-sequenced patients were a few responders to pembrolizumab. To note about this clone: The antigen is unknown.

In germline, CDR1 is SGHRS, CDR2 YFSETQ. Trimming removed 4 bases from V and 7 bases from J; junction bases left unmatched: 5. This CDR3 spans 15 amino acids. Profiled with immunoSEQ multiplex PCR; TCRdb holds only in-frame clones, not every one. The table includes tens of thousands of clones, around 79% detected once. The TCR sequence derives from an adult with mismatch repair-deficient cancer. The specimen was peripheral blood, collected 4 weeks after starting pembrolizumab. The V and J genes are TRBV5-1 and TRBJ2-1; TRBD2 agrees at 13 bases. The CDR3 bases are TGCGCCAGCAGCGTACTAGCGGGAGGGCGGAATGAGCAGTTCTTC. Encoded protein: CASSVLAGGRNEQFF.